This is a list of T cell receptor beta chains from one sample in a study of T cell changes during pregnancy in multiple sclerosis. Some clones are missing from TCRdb's copy, which holds only in-frame ones; the method was immunoSEQ multiplex PCR. The sample carries 40,000 to 45,000 clones, about nine tenths recorded once. The specimen was CD4+ T cells from peripheral blood mononuclear cells, collected in the first trimester of pregnancy. The receptors were sampled from a female donor with multiple sclerosis, enrolled in a pregnancy study. Each CDR3 is given with its conserved first and last residue. D genes are given only for firm matches. Size tells how often a clone was seen (once, few, many) or the class of an expanded clone, and some rows leave it out.

v_call	clone_size	j_call	d_call	cdr3_nt	cdr3_aa
TRBV5-1	NA	TRBJ1-2	TRBD1	TGCGCCAGCAGCCCCTCCGGGACAGACTATGGCTACACCTTC	CASSPSGTDYGYTF
TRBV15	NA	TRBJ1-2	NA	TGTGCCACCAGCAGAGACCGCAGAGACTACTATGGCTACACCTTC	CATSRDRRDYYGYTF
TRBV4-1	NA	TRBJ1-1	TRBD1	TGCGCCAGCAGCCGGAACAGGGGGGAAAAGAGCGACACTGAAGCTTTCTTT	CASSRNRGEKSDTEAFF
TRBV19	once	TRBJ2-7	NA	TGTGCCAGTAGTTCAATGACAGCGAGCTCCTACGAGCAGTACTTC	CASSSMTASSYEQYF
TRBV6-6	NA	TRBJ2-3	NA	TGTGCCAGCAGCCCAACGTCAGATGCGCAGTATTTT	CASSPTSDAQYF
TRBV4-1	NA	TRBJ1-5	NA	TGCGCCAGCAGCCAAGAATCGCCAGGGAACAATCAGCCCCAGCATTTT	CASSQESPGNNQPQHF
TRBV7-9	once	TRBJ1-2	NA	TGTGCCAGCAGCTTAGACTTGGCAGGGCCAGGCCTAGGATATGGCTACACCTTC	CASSLDLAGPGLGYGYTF
TRBV7-3	NA	TRBJ1-1	TRBD1	TGTGCCAGCAGCTTAGACAGGGAGAACACTGAAGCTTTCTTT	CASSLDRENTEAFF
TRBV4-3	few	TRBJ1-2	NA	TGCGCCAGCAGCCAAGATATTAAGGGGAATGGCTACACCTTC	CASSQDIKGNGYTF
TRBV10-2	NA	TRBJ1-5	NA	TGCGCCAGCAGTGGGACAGTTATTGGGCAGCCCCAGCATTTT	CASSGTVIGQPQHF
TRBV2	few	TRBJ1-3	NA	TGTGCCAGCACTGGACAATTACTCTCTGGAAACACCATATATTTT	CASTGQLLSGNTIYF
TRBV19	NA	TRBJ2-1	TRBD1	TGTGCCAGTAGTACTCTCGGGACAGGGCACAATGAGCAGTTCTTC	CASSTLGTGHNEQFF
TRBV18	NA	TRBJ1-2	TRBD1	TGTGCCAGCTCACCAATGGGACAGGACCTCTATGGCTACACCTTC	CASSPMGQDLYGYTF
TRBV30	NA	TRBJ1-3	NA	TGTGCCTGGAGCCCTCCGGGAAACACCATATATTTT	CAWSPPGNTIYF
TRBV7-9	once	TRBJ2-3	TRBD2	TGTGCCAGCAGCTTAGTATTCGGAGCGGGGGATAACACAGATACGCAGTATTTT	CASSLVFGAGDNTDTQYF
TRBV18	medium-sized	TRBJ2-3	NA	TGTGCCAGCTCACGAATCGGTACTAGCACAGATACGCAGTATTTT	CASSRIGTSTDTQYF
TRBV15	NA	TRBJ1-5	NA	TGTGCCACCAGCAGAAAGCCCAGCAATCAGCCCCAGCATTTT	CATSRKPSNQPQHF
TRBV11-2	NA	TRBJ1-2	NA	TGTGCCAGCAGCTTTACAGGGTACGAAGGCTACACCTTC	CASSFTGYEGYTF
TRBV5-4	NA	TRBJ2-7	TRBD1	TGTGCCAGCAGCCAGGGACAGGCGAACGAGCAGTACTTC	CASSQGQANEQYF
TRBV5-1	NA	TRBJ2-7	NA	TGCGCCAGCAGCTTGGGGGGGGGCGGGACATATTCCTACGAGCAGTACTTC	CASSLGGGGTYSYEQYF
TRBV9	NA	TRBJ2-5	NA	TGTGCCAGCAGCCTCGGCGGGGCCAGCGGACTACAAGAGACCCAGTACTTC	CASSLGGASGLQETQYF
TRBV19	NA	TRBJ2-2	NA	TGTGCCAGTAGCCCCAGGCGAGGGGGCACCGGGGAGCTGTTTTTT	CASSPRRGGTGELFF
TRBV30	NA	TRBJ1-6	NA	TGTGCCTGGAGTGGGAGGACACCCCTCCACTTT	CAWSGRTPLHF